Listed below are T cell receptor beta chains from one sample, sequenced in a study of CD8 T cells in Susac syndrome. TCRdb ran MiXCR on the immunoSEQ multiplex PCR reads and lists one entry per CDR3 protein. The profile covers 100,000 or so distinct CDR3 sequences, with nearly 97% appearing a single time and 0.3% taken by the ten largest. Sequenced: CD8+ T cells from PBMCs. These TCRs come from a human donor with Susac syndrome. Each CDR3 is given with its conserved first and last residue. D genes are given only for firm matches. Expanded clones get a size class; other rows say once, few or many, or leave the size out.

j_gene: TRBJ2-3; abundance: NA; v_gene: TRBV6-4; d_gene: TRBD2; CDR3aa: CASSEGTSGTDTQYF; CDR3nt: TGTGCCAGCAGTGAGGGGACTAGCGGGACAGATACGCAGTATTTT
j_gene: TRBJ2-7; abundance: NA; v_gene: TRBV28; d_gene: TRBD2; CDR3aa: CASTGTSSLRSYEQYF; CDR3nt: TGTGCCAGCACCGGGACTAGCAGCTTGCGTTCCTACGAGCAGTACTTC
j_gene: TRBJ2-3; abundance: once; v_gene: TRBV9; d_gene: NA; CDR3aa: CASSAQGDVTDTQYF; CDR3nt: TGTGCCAGCAGCGCCCAGGGAGACGTCACAGATACGCAGTATTTT
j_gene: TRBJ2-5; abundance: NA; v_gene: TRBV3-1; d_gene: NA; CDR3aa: CASSQDPGTLETQYF; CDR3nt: TGTGCCAGCAGCCAAGACCCAGGGACCCTGGAGACCCAGTACTTC
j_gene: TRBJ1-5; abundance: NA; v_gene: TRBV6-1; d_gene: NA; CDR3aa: CASSPLGGYVDQPQHF; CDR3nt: TGTGCCAGCAGTCCTTTAGGGGGGTATGTCGATCAGCCCCAGCATTTT
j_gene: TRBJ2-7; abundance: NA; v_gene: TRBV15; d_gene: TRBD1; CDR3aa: CATSDRGYEQYF; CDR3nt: TGTGCCACTTCCGACAGGGGGTACGAGCAGTACTTC
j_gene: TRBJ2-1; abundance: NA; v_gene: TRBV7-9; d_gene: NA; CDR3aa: CASSRPGERDEQFF; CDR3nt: TGTGCCAGCAGCCGTCCCGGCGAGAGGGATGAGCAGTTCTTC
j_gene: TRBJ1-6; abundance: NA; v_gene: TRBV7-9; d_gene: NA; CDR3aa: CASSLDRPARAPLHF; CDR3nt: TGTGCCAGCAGCTTAGACCGTCCGGCTCGGGCACCCCTCCACTTT
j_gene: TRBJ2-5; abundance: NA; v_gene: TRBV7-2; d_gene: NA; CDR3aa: CASSLAGRGYQETQYF; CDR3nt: TGTGCCAGCAGCTTAGCGGGTAGGGGGTACCAAGAGACCCAGTACTTC
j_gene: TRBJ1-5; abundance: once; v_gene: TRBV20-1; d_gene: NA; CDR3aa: CSARDRETGGNQPQHF; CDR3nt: TGCAGTGCTAGAGATCGTGAGACAGGTGGCAATCAGCCCCAGCATTTT
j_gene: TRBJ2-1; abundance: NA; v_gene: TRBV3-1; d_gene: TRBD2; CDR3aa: CASSQGKILGTSGRINEQFF; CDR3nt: TGTGCCAGCAGCCAAGGAAAAATCCTTGGGACTAGCGGGAGGATCAATGAGCAGTTCTTC
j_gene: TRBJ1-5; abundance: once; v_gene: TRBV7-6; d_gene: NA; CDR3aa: CASSPLPSNQPQHF; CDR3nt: TGTGCCAGCAGCCCCCTACCCAGCAATCAGCCCCAGCATTTT
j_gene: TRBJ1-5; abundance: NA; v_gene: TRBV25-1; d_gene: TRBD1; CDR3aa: CASSPGGSQPQHF; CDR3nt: TGTGCCAGCAGTCCAGGGGGCAGTCAGCCCCAGCATTTT
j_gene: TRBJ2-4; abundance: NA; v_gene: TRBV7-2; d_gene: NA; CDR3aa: CASSRTTKNIQYF; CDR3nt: TGTGCCAGCAGCCGGACAACGAAAAACATTCAGTACTTC
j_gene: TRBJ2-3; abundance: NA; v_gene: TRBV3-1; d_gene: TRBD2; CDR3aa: CASSQEVRGRPDTQYF; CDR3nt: TGTGCCAGCAGCCAAGAGGTTCGCGGGAGACCAGATACGCAGTATTTT
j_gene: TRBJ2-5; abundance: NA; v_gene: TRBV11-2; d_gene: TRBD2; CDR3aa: CASSLSAGDQETQYF; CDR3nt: TGTGCCAGCAGCTTATCGGCGGGAGATCAAGAGACCCAGTACTTC
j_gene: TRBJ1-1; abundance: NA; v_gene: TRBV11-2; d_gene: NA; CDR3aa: CASRRRDEGEAFF; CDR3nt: TGTGCCAGCAGACGCAGGGATGAAGGTGAAGCTTTCTTT
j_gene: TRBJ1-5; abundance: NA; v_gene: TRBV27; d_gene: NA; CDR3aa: CASSLGGPGVQPQHF; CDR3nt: TGTGCCAGCAGTTTAGGGGGGCCCGGGGTACAGCCCCAGCATTTT
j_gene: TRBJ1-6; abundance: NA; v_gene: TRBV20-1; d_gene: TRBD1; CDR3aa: CSASDRGKENSPLHF; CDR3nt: TGCAGTGCTAGCGACAGGGGCAAGGAGAATTCACCCCTCCACTTT
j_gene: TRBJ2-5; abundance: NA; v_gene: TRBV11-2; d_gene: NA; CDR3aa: CASSFGVQETQYF; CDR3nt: TGTGCCAGCAGCTTCGGGGTCCAAGAGACCCAGTACTTC
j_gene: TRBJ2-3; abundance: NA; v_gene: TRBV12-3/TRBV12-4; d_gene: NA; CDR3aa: CASSFRRADTQYF; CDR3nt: TGTGCCAGCAGTTTCCGAAGGGCAGATACGCAGTATTTT
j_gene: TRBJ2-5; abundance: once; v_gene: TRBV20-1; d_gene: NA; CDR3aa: CSASLLETQYF; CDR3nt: TGCAGTGCTAGTTTATTGGAGACCCAGTACTTC
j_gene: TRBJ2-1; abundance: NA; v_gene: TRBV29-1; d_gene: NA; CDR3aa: CSASGAESSYNEQFF; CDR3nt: TGCAGCGCGTCCGGGGCCGAAAGCTCCTACAATGAGCAGTTCTTC
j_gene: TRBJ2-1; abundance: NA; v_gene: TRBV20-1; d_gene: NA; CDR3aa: CSAGAETGYEQFF; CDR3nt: TGCAGTGCGGGCGCCGAGACAGGTTATGAGCAGTTCTTC
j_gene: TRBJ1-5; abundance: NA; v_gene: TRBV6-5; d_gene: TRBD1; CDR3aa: CASSPGTGSQPQHF; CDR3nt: TGTGCCAGCAGTCCCGGGACAGGGAGTCAGCCCCAGCATTTT
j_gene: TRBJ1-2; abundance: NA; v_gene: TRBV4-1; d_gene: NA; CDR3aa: CASSRSPLKDGVGYTF; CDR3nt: TGCGCCAGCAGCCGTTCACCCCTCAAGGACGGTGTTGGCTACACCTTC
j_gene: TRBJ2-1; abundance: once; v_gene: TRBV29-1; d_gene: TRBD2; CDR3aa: CSVALREGHEQFF; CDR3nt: TGCAGCGTCGCTCTACGGGAGGGCCATGAGCAGTTCTTC
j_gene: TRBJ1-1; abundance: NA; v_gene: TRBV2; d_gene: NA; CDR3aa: CASSTETNTEAFF; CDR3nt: TGTGCCAGCAGTACAGAAACGAACACTGAAGCTTTCTTT
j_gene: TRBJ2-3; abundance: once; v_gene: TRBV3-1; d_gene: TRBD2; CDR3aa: CASSREGEDTQYF; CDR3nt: TGTGCCAGCAGCCGGGAGGGTGAAGATACGCAGTATTTT
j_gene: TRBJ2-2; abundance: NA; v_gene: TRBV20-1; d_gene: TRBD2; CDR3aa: CSARLPGRDTGELFF; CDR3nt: TGCAGTGCTAGACTCCCCGGGAGGGACACCGGGGAGCTGTTTTTT
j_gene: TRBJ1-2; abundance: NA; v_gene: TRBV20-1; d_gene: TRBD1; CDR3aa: CSAGRDSNYGYTF; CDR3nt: TGCAGTGCTGGGAGGGACAGTAACTATGGCTACACCTTC
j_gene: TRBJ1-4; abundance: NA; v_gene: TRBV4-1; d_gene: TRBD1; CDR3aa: CASSQGDRGQEKLFF; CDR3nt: TGCGCCAGCAGCCAAGGGGACAGGGGGCAGGAAAAACTGTTTTTT
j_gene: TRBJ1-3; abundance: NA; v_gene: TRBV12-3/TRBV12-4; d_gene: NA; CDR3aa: CASRGSANTIYF; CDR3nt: TGTGCCAGCCGGGGTTCCGCAAACACCATATATTTT
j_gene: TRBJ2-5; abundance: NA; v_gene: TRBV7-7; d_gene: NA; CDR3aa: CASSLWGDAGQETQYF; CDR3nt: TGTGCTAGCAGCTTATGGGGGGACGCAGGACAAGAGACCCAGTACTTC
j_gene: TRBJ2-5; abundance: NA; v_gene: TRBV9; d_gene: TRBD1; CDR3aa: CASSVGGQDQETQYF; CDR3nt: TGTGCCAGCAGCGTAGGAGGACAGGACCAAGAGACCCAGTACTTC
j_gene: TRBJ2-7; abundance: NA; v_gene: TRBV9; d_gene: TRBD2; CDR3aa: CASSPSGGLGEQYF; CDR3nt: TGTGCCAGCAGCCCTAGCGGGGGGCTGGGGGAGCAGTACTTC
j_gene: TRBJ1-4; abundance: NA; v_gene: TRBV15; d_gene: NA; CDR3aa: CATTPYGAPGGELFF; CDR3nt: TGTGCCACCACCCCCTACGGGGCTCCCGGTGGAGAACTGTTTTTT
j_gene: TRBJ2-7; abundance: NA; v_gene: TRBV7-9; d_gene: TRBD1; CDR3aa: CATWTGNEQYF; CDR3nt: TGTGCCACCTGGACAGGGAACGAGCAGTACTTC
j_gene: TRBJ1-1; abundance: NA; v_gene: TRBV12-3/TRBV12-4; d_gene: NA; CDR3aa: CASSSDEAFF; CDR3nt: TGTGCCAGCAGTTCCGATGAAGCTTTCTTT
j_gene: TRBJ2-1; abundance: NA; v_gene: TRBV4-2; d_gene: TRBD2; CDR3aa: CASSQDAGGASNEQFF; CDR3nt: TGTGCCAGCAGCCAAGACGCGGGGGGGGCCTCCAATGAGCAGTTCTTC